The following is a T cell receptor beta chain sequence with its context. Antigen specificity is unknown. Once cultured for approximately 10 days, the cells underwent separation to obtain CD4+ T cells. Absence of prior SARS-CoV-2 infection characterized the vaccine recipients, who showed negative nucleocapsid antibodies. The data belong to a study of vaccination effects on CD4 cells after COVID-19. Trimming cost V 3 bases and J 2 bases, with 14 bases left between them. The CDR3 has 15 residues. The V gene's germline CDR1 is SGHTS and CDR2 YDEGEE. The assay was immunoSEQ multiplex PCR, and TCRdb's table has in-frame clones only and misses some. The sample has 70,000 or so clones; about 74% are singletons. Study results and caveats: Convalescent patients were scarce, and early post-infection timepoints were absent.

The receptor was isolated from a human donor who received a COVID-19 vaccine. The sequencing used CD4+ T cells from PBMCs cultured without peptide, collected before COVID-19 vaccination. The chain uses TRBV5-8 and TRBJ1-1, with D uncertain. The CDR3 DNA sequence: TGTGCCAGCAGCTGGGGTGGGCAGACAAACACTGAAGCTTTCTTT. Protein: CASSWGGQTNTEAFF.